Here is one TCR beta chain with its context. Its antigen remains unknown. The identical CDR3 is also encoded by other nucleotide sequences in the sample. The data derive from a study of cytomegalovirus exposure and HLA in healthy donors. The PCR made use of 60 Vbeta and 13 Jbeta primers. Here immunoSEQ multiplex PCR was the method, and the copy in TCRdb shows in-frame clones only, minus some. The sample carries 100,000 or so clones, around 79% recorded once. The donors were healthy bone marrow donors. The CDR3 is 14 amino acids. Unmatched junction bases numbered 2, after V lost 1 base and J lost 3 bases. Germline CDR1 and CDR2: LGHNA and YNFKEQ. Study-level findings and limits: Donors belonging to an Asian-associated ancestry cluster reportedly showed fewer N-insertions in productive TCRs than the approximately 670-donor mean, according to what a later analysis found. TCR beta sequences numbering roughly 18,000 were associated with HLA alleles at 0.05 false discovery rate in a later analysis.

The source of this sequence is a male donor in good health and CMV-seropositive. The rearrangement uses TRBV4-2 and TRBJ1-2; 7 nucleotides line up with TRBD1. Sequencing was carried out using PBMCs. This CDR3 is CASSQGGGDYGYTF. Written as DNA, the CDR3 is TGTGCCAGCAGCCAAGGAGGGGGCGACTATGGCTACACCTTC.